The clone carrying this T cell receptor (beta chain) was seen a handful of times. These data originate in a study of blood T cells in healthy people across ages. V was shortened by 7 bases and J by 1 base, with 12 bases between the two germline ends. Germline V gives CDR1 SGHNT, CDR2 YENEEA. This CDR3 comprises 14 residues. Primers used in a second PCR of roughly 6 to 11 cycles were a sample-barcoded 5' primer and a J-beta primer mix. TCRdb reprocessed the 5' RACE reads with MiXCR, giving one entry per CDR3 protein. This sample has 1.5 million or so distinct CDR3 sequences, with 35% to 45% found just once.

This chain uses TRBV11-3 with TRBJ2-3, with D uncertain. Sequenced material: blood. The receptor was derived from a woman aged 18-29 years in good health. CDR3 sequence: CASTSDRRTDTQYF. The CDR3 DNA sequence: TGTGCCAGCACCTCGGACCGGCGCACAGATACGCAGTATTTT.